The source of this T cell receptor beta chain is a study of T-cell memory formation after mild COVID-19. Overall study findings and caveats: Clones which contracted sat mainly in CM and EM if CD4+, and in EMRA if CD8+.

The CDR3 contains 13 residues. V lost 6 bases and J lost 0; bases outside the gene matches: 2. Germline CDR1 is SEHNR and CDR2 is FQNEAQ (reference sequence). From the 5' RACE reads, TCRdb called clonotypes with MiXCR, one entry per CDR3 protein. Counted here are 50,000 or so distinct CDR3 sequences, 25% to 35% occurring once; the ten biggest clones make up 40% to 50%. As for this clonotype: Its target is not known.

Sequenced: PBMCs or a T cell subset sorted from them (not recorded which). This TCR came from a man between 18 and 29 years old who had mild COVID-19 (a few samples of this study predate the infection). Cell type and time point are not known. The genes are TRBV7-9 and TRBJ2-7; 7 bases align to TRBD1. The CDR3 sequence: CASRRDSSYEQYV. The CDR3 DNA is TGTGCCAGCAGACGGGACAGCTCCTACGAGCAGTACGTC.